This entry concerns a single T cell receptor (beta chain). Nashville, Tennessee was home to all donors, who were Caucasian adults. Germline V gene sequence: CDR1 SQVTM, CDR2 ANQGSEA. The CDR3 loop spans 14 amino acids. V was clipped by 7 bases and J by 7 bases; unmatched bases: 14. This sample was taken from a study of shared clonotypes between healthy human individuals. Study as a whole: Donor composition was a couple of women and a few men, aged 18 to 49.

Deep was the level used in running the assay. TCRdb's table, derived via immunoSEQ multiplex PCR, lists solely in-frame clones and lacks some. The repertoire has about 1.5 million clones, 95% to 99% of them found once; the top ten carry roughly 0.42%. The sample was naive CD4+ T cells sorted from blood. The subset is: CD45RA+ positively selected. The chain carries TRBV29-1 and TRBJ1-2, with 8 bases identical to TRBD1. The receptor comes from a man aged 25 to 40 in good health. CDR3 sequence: CSAQGGTGSGGYTF. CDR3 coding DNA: TGCAGCGCCCAGGGGGGGACAGGCAGCGGTGGCTACACCTTC.